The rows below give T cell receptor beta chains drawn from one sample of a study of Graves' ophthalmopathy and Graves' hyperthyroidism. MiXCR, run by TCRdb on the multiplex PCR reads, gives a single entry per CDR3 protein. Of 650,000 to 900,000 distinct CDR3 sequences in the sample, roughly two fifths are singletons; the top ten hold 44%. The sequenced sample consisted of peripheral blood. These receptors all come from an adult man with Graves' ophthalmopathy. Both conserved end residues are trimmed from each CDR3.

CDR3: ASSEEGVSEQY
V: TRBV9
J: TRBJ2-7

CDR3: ASSSSGQGKDEQY
V: TRBV5-4
J: TRBJ2-7

CDR3: SAGGKGNVYGYT
V: TRBV20-1
J: TRBJ1-2

CDR3: ASSSLDNTEAF
V: TRBV7-9
J: TRBJ1-1

CDR3: SLWDRGYEQY
V: TRBV29-1
J: TRBJ2-7

CDR3: AGTGRSSYEQY
V: TRBV10-3
J: TRBJ2-7

CDR3: ASSLGHGNTIY
V: TRBV5-1
J: TRBJ1-3

CDR3: ASSPFQGIEKLF
V: TRBV25-1
J: TRBJ1-4

CDR3: ASRGVVGSNQPQH
V: TRBV12-3/TRBV12-4
J: TRBJ1-5

CDR3: ASSFRAGYEQY
V: TRBV25-1
J: TRBJ2-7

CDR3: ASSVGGDSLSYEQY
V: TRBV9
J: TRBJ2-7

CDR3: ATSRDRASYEQY
V: TRBV15
J: TRBJ2-7

CDR3: ASSGQGNYEQY
V: TRBV9
J: TRBJ2-7

CDR3: ASSQDPAYRTNQPQH
V: TRBV5-8
J: TRBJ1-5

CDR3: SATGGLAAYEQY
V: TRBV20-1
J: TRBJ2-7

CDR3: AISRVLNQPQH
V: TRBV10-3
J: TRBJ1-5

CDR3: SGGTDLSQETQY
V: TRBV29-1
J: TRBJ2-5